This T cell receptor beta chain was identified during a study of cytomegalovirus exposure and HLA in healthy donors. The study ran its PCR with 60 Vbeta and 13 Jbeta primers. Data came from immunoSEQ multiplex PCR; TCRdb stores just in-frame clones and leaves some out. The sample consists of fewer than 200,000 clones, about three quarters of them appearing once. Comments on this clone: No antigen is known for it.

Study-wide results and caveats: Reported findings show TCR beta sequences accurately forecast HLA-A and HLA-B alleles in most subjects. Reports credit the classifier with highly specific, highly sensitive diagnosis of cytomegalovirus status. Segments of the TCR beta V type were, in most cases, productive about 87% or about 30% of the time in an earlier analysis. Later analysis identified about 17,000 TCR beta sequences associated with HLA alleles, using a false discovery rate threshold of 0.05.

Sequencing was performed on PBMCs. The TCR originated in a female donor in good health and CMV-seronegative.

The chain's CDR3 is CASSSRGQSYEQYF. The CDR3 DNA follows: TGTGCCAGCAGTTCCCGGGGACAGTCCTACGAGCAGTACTTC. V gene TRBV6-1 combines with J gene TRBJ2-7; 7 bases align to TRBD1. V dropped 5 bases and J dropped 1; count of bases not matched to a gene: 5. There are 14 residues in the CDR3. Germline lookup yields CDR1 MNHNS and CDR2 SASEGT.